One T cell receptor (beta chain) is described in this entry. The table came from immunoSEQ multiplex PCR; TCRdb's copy has only in-frame clones and leaves some out. The sample comprises roughly 160,000 clones, approximately 86% of which are singletons, and just over 2.5% rests with the top ten. This CDR3 spans 16 amino acids. Trimming cost V 4 bases and J 1 base, with 14 bases left between them. Germline V CDR1 and CDR2: SGHRS, YFSETQ. The data originate from a study of blood T cell repertoires in COVID-19. Seattle patients were enrolled during active infection and followed longitudinally. The rearrangement uses TRBV5-1 and TRBJ1-4; tentatively, D is TRBD1 (6 bases). Material for sequencing was peripheral blood. This TCR derives from a woman of 80 years or more with COVID-19, enrolled during active disease. In DNA, the CDR3 is TGCGCCAGCAGCCAGTCCACAGGGAGAACTAATGAAAAACTGTTTTTT. Protein sequence: CASSQSTGRTNEKLFF.